This TCR beta chain appears in the sequencing data of a study of blood T cell dynamics during melanoma immunotherapy. As for the study in general: Standard first-line treatment here was pembrolizumab or nivolumab plus ipilimumab in metastatic melanoma.

TCRdb keeps only in-frame clones here, not all; method: immunoSEQ multiplex PCR. The data show thousands of clones, about four fifths seen once. Between the trimmed V and J ends, which lost 0 bases and 4 bases, there was a span of 12 bases. Germline CDR1 and CDR2: MNHEY and SMNVEV (reference sequence). The length of the CDR3 is 15 residues. Time point defined: week 3, after first cycle of checkpoint inhibitor. Apart from a couple of fast progressors, RECIST 1.1 response was judged 12 weeks post-infusion. Sample: blood, taken from a patient treated with checkpoint blockade. The J gene is TRBJ1-2, the V gene TRBV27, with TRBD1 as a possible D gene (5 bases). The source is a human donor with melanoma. Some clones in this sample may be carry-over from other donors' samples. The CDR3, as DNA: TGTGCCAGCAGTTTATCGGGGCGGGGGGGCTATGGCTACACCTTC. Translating gives CASSLSGRGGYGYTF.